This is a list of T cell receptor beta chains from one sample in a study of cytomegalovirus exposure and HLA in healthy donors. Using immunoSEQ multiplex PCR, the repertoire was profiled, and TCRdb retains in-frame clones only, with some absent. The sample lists 140,000 to 150,000 clones; approximately 80% were seen once. Sample: PBMCs. These receptor sequences come from a woman aged 40 to 49 in good health and CMV-seronegative. Both conserved end residues are part of each CDR3. The order of the fields is CDR3 protein, CDR3 DNA, J gene, V gene, D gene, CDR3 length, clone size. A D gene is named only where the DNA matches it firmly. Size tells how often a clone was seen (once, few, many) or the class of an expanded clone, and some rows leave it out.

CASSPTARPRQPQHF | TGTGCCAGCAGCCCTACTGCCCGCCCTCGTCAGCCCCAGCATTTT | TRBJ1-5 | TRBV27 | NA | 15 | few
CASSYLGYQRADTQYF | TGTGCCAGCAGTTATTTAGGCTACCAGCGAGCAGATACGCAGTATTTT | TRBJ2-3 | TRBV7-2 | NA | 16 | NA
CASRGAGNQPQHF | TGTGCCAGCAGAGGAGCGGGCAATCAGCCCCAGCATTTT | TRBJ1-5 | TRBV6-5 | NA | 13 | few
CASRGDSHRTDTQYF | TGTGCCAGCAGGGGGGACAGCCACCGCACAGATACGCAGTATTTT | TRBJ2-3 | TRBV2 | TRBD1 | 15 | NA
CASSLSGKGLNIQYF | TGTGCCAGCAGTTTATCGGGGAAGGGGCTAAACATTCAGTACTTC | TRBJ2-4 | TRBV27 | NA | 15 | NA
CASSEVQSGRDTDTQYF | TGCGCCAGCAGTGAAGTTCAGAGCGGGAGAGACACAGATACGCAGTATTTT | TRBJ2-3 | TRBV10-1 | TRBD2 | 17 | NA
CASSEAGISNQPQHF | TGTGCCAGCAGTGAGGCCGGGATTAGCAATCAGCCCCAGCATTTT | TRBJ1-5 | TRBV6-1 | NA | 15 | few
CAGSGGAGDTQYF | TGTGCCGGAAGCGGGGGGGCGGGTGATACGCAGTATTTT | TRBJ2-3 | TRBV7-9 | TRBD2 | 13 | NA
CASSLMSGTVGRETQYF | TGTGCCAGCAGCTTAATGTCCGGGACAGTAGGTAGAGAGACCCAGTACTTC | TRBJ2-5 | TRBV7-8 | TRBD1 | 17 | once
CASTHQPVAGRVAFF | TGTGCCAGCACTCATCAACCGGTCGCAGGGAGGGTGGCTTTCTTT | TRBJ1-1 | TRBV7-9 | NA | 15 | NA
CASSPHRGNQPQHF | TGTGCCAGCAGTCCCCACAGGGGCAATCAGCCCCAGCATTTT | TRBJ1-5 | TRBV6-1 | NA | 14 | NA
CAWSASGDTQYF | TGTGCCTGGAGTGCGTCGGGGGATACGCAGTATTTT | TRBJ2-3 | TRBV30 | NA | 12 | NA
CASRYWGGGKETQYF | TGTGCCAGCAGATATTGGGGGGGAGGTAAAGAGACCCAGTACTTC | TRBJ2-5 | TRBV27 | TRBD2 | 15 | NA
CAWSVGGTGASYYGYTF | TGTGCCTGGAGTGTAGGCGGGACAGGGGCCTCCTACTATGGCTACACCTTC | TRBJ1-2 | TRBV30 | TRBD1 | 17 | NA
CASSPTSGGAAYNEQFF | TGCGCCAGCAGCCCGACTAGCGGGGGGGCCGCCTACAATGAGCAGTTCTTC | TRBJ2-1 | TRBV5-1 | TRBD2 | 17 | NA
CASSYDGQGAEGYTF | TGTGCCAGCAGTTACGACGGACAGGGGGCTGAGGGCTACACCTTC | TRBJ1-2 | TRBV6-5 | TRBD1 | 15 | NA
CASSLGGGRTNYGYTF | TGTGCCAGCAGCTTAGGGGGCGGACGGACAAACTATGGCTACACCTTC | TRBJ1-2 | TRBV11-2 | NA | 16 | NA
CASSLGLAGRNEQFF | TGCGCCAGCAGCCTGGGACTAGCGGGGAGGAATGAGCAGTTCTTC | TRBJ2-1 | TRBV5-1 | TRBD2 | 15 | NA
CASSIGGDEQFF | TGTGCCAGTAGTATTGGGGGGGATGAGCAGTTCTTC | TRBJ2-1 | TRBV19 | TRBD2 | 12 | NA
CASSPRATYEQYF | TGCGCCAGCAGTCCGCGGGCCACCTACGAGCAGTACTTC | TRBJ2-7 | TRBV5-1 | NA | 13 | NA
CASSWDREGTDTQYF | TGTGCCAGCAGCTGGGACAGGGAAGGTACAGATACGCAGTATTTT | TRBJ2-3 | TRBV5-4 | TRBD1 | 15 | NA
CASSHAGGANPEAFF | TGCGCCAGCAGTCATGCCGGGGGGGCCAACCCTGAAGCTTTCTTT | TRBJ1-1 | TRBV5-1 | NA | 15 | few
CASSLTRTAFRNEQFF | TGTGCCAGCAGCTTGACCAGGACAGCCTTTCGCAATGAGCAGTTCTTC | TRBJ2-1 | TRBV7-8 | NA | 16 | NA
CASSEHNREYQPQHF | TGTGCCAGCAGTGAACATAACAGGGAATATCAGCCCCAGCATTTT | TRBJ1-5 | TRBV6-1 | NA | 15 | few
CSVGGALGRGYTEAFF | TGCAGCGTTGGAGGCGCCCTGGGCAGGGGATACACTGAAGCTTTCTTT | TRBJ1-1 | TRBV29-1 | NA | 16 | NA
CASSNLDAGSYNEQFF | TGTGCCAGCAGCAACCTAGATGCGGGCTCCTACAATGAGCAGTTCTTC | TRBJ2-1 | TRBV7-9 | NA | 16 | NA
CASSLGQGRTDTQYF | TGTGCCAGCAGTTTGGGACAGGGACGGACAGATACGCAGTATTTT | TRBJ2-3 | TRBV28 | TRBD1 | 15 | NA
CASSDPGGRGNEQFF | TGCGCCAGCAGTGACCCAGGGGGCCGGGGCAATGAGCAGTTCTTC | TRBJ2-1 | TRBV10-1 | TRBD1 | 15 | NA
CASSNGTGWFGEQYF | TGTGCCAGCAGCAACGGGACAGGGTGGTTCGGGGAGCAGTACTTC | TRBJ2-7 | TRBV7-9 | TRBD1 | 15 | few
CASSPGTGYEQYF | TGTGCCAGCAGTCCCGGGACAGGGTACGAGCAGTACTTC | TRBJ2-7 | TRBV27 | TRBD1 | 13 | NA
CASSLTGVGVRNQPQHF | TGTGCCAGCAGTTTAACAGGGGTGGGTGTCCGCAATCAGCCCCAGCATTTT | TRBJ1-5 | TRBV27 | TRBD1 | 17 | NA
CASSLGTNTEAFF | TGTGCCAGCAGCTTAGGGACAAACACTGAAGCTTTCTTT | TRBJ1-1 | TRBV7-9 | NA | 13 | few
CASSLAGESTDTQYF | TGCGCCAGCAGCTTGGCAGGGGAAAGCACAGATACGCAGTATTTT | TRBJ2-3 | TRBV5-1 | NA | 15 | NA
CASSDRLLDAAPNTEAFF | TGTGCCAGCAGTGACCGACTTTTAGACGCGGCTCCGAACACTGAAGCTTTCTTT | TRBJ1-1 | TRBV2 | NA | 18 | NA
CATSREGVSNEQFF | TGTGCCACCAGCAGAGAGGGAGTAAGCAATGAGCAGTTCTTC | TRBJ2-1 | TRBV15 | NA | 14 | NA
CASRYTLIPEAFF | TGTGCCAGCAGGTACACCCTCATCCCTGAAGCTTTCTTT | TRBJ1-1 | TRBV6-1 | NA | 13 | NA
CASSHGLVYEQYF | TGTGCCAGCAGCCATGGACTAGTCTACGAGCAGTACTTC | TRBJ2-7 | TRBV11-2 | TRBD2 | 13 | NA
CASSLGVAVSSYEQYF | TGTGCCAGCAGCTTGGGGGTAGCAGTTAGCTCCTACGAGCAGTACTTC | TRBJ2-7 | TRBV5-4 | NA | 16 | few
CASSLALGTVEAFF | TGTGCCAGCAGCTTAGCGCTAGGGACAGTCGAAGCTTTCTTT | TRBJ1-1 | TRBV7-9 | TRBD1 | 14 | many
CSAPRQAKAFF | TGCAGTGCTCCGCGACAGGCGAAAGCTTTCTTT | TRBJ1-1 | TRBV20-1 | NA | 11 | NA
CASNRGGFRESRETQYF | TGTGCCAGCAACCGGGGAGGATTCAGGGAAAGTCGGGAGACCCAGTACTTC | TRBJ2-5 | TRBV7-6 | NA | 17 | NA
CASSRGGGVVTEAFF | TGTGCCAGCAGTAGGGGAGGGGGGGTAGTCACTGAAGCTTTCTTT | TRBJ1-1 | TRBV27 | NA | 15 | NA
CATSLLAGERNEQFF | TGTGCCACGTCCCTACTAGCGGGAGAAAGGAATGAGCAGTTCTTC | TRBJ2-1 | TRBV6-1 | TRBD2 | 15 | NA
CAISESPGLAGGNTGELFF | TGTGCCATCAGTGAGTCCCCGGGACTAGCGGGAGGTAACACCGGGGAGCTGTTTTTT | TRBJ2-2 | TRBV10-3 | TRBD2 | 19 | NA
CASSFDRDRVREQYF | TGTGCCAGCAGTTTCGACCGGGACAGGGTCCGCGAGCAGTACTTC | TRBJ2-7 | TRBV27 | TRBD1 | 15 | NA
CASSEAGGGGTGYQETQYF | TGTGCCAGCAGTGAAGCGGGGGGGGGTGGGACTGGGTACCAAGAGACCCAGTACTTC | TRBJ2-5 | TRBV6-1 | TRBD2 | 19 | NA
CSARQGRETQYF | TGCAGCGCACGACAGGGGAGGGAGACCCAGTACTTC | TRBJ2-5 | TRBV29-1 | TRBD1 | 12 | NA
CASSLGRAATEAFF | TGTGCCAGCAGCCTGGGCAGGGCGGCCACTGAAGCTTTCTTT | TRBJ1-1 | TRBV7-9 | NA | 14 | NA
CASSVRTVMNTEAFF | TGTGCCAGCAGTGTACGGACAGTAATGAACACTGAAGCTTTCTTT | TRBJ1-1 | TRBV6-1 | NA | 15 | NA
CASSSGLLDTEAFF | TGTGCCAGCAGCTCAGGGCTTTTGGACACTGAAGCTTTCTTT | TRBJ1-1 | TRBV5-6 | NA | 14 | NA
CASSSEGQNIQYF | TGCGCCAGCAGCTCTGAGGGTCAAAACATTCAGTACTTC | TRBJ2-4 | TRBV5-1 | NA | 13 | NA